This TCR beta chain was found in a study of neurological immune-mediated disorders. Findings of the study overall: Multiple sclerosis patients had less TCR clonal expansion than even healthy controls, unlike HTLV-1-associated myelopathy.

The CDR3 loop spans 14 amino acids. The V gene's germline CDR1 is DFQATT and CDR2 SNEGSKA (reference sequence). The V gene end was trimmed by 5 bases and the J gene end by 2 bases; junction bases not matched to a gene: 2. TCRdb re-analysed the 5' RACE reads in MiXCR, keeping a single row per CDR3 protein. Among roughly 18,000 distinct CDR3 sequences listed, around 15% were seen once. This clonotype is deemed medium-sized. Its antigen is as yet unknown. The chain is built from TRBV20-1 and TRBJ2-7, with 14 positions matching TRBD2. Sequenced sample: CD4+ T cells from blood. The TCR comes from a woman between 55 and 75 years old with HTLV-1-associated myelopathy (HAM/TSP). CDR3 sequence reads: CSARLAGGTYEQYF. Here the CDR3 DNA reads TGCAGTGCTCGACTAGCGGGAGGGACCTACGAGCAGTACTTC.